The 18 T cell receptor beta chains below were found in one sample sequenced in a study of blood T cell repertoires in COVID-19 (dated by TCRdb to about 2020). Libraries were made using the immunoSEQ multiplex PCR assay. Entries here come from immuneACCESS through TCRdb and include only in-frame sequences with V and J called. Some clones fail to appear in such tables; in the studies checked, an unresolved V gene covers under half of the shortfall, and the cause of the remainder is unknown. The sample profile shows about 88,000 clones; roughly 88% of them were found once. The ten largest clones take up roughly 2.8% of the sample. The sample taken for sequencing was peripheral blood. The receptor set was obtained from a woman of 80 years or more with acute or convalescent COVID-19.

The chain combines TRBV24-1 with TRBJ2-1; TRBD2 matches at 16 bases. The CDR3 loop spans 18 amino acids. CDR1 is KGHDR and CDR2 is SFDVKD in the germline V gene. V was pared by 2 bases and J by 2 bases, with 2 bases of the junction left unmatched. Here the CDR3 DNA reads TGTGCCACCAGTGATTCTGGGACTAGCGGGAGGGCCTACAATGAGCAGTTCTTC. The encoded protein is CATSDSGTSGRAYNEQFF.

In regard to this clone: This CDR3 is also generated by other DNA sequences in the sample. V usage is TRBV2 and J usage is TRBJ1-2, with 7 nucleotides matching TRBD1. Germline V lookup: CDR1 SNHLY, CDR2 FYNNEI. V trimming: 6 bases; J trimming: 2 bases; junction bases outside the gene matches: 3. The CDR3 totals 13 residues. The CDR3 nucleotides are TGTGCCAGCAGCGGGACAGCCAACTATGGCTACACCTTC. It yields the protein CASSGTANYGYTF.

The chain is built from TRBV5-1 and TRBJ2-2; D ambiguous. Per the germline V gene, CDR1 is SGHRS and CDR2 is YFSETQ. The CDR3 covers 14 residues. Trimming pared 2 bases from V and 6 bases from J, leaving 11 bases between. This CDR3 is CASSFEAIPGELFF. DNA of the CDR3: TGCGCCAGCAGCTTTGAAGCAATACCCGGGGAGCTGTTTTTT.

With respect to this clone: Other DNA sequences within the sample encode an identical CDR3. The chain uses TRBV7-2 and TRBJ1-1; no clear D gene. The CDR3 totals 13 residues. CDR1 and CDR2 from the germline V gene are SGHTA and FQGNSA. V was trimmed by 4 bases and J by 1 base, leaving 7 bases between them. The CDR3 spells CASSSQENTEAFF. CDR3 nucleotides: TGTGCCAGCAGCTCTCAGGAGAACACTGAAGCTTTCTTT.

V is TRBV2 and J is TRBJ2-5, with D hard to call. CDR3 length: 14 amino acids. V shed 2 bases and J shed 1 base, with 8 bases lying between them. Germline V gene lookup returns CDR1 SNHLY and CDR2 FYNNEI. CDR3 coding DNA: TGTGCCAGCAGTGAATTAGTCGCCCAAGAGACCCAGTACTTC. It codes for CASSELVAQETQYF. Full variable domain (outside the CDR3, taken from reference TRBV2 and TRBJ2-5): EPEVTQTPSHQVTQMGQEVILRCVPISNHLYFYWYRQILGQKVEFLVSFYNNEISEKSEIFDDQFSVERPDGSNFTLKIRSTKLEDSAMYFCASSELVAQETQYFGPGTRLLVL.

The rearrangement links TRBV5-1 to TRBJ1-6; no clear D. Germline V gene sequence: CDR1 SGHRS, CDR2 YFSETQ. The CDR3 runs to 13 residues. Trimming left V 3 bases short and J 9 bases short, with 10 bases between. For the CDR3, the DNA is TGCGCCAGCAGCTCTGAGGGAAGTTCACCCCTCCACTTT. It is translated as CASSSEGSSPLHF.

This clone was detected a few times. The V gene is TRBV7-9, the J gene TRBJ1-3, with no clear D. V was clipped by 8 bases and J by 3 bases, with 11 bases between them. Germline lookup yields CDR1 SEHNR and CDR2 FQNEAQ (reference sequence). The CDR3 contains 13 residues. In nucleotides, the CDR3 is TGTGCCAGCCAAAGAGACTATGGAAACACCATATATTTT. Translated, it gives CASQRDYGNTIYF.

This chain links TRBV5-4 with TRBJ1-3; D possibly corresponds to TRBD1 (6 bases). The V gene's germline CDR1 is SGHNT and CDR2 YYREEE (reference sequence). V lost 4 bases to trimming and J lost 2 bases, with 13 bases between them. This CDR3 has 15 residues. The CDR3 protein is CASSLPGVAGNTIYF. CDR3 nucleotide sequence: TGTGCCAGCAGCCTCCCAGGGGTAGCTGGAAACACCATATATTTT.

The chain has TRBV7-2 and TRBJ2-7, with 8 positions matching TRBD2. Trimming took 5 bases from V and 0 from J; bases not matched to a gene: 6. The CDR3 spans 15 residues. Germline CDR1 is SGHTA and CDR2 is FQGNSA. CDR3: CASSLKRESSYEQYF. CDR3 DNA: TGTGCCAGCAGCCTGAAGCGGGAGAGCTCCTACGAGCAGTACTTC.

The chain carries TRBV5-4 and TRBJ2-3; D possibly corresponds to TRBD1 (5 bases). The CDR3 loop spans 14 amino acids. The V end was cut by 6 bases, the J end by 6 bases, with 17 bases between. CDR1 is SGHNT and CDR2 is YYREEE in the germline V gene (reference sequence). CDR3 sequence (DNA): TGTGCCAGCATGGGGCGCTCCCTCGGGGATACGCAGTATTTT. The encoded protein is CASMGRSLGDTQYF.

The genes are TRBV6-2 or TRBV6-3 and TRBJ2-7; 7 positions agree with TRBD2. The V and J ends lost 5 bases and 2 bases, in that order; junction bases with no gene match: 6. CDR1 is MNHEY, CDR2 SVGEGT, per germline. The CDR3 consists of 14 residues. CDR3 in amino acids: CASSQPGLPYEQYF. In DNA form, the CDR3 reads TGTGCCAGCAGTCAACCGGGACTACCCTACGAGCAGTACTTC.

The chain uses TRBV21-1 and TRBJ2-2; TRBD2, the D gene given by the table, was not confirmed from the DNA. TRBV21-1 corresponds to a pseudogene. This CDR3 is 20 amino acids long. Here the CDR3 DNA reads TGTGCCAGCAGCAAAGCCGCCCTCGAGCCTAGCGGGAATAGCACCGGGGAGCTGTTTTTT. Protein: CASSKAALEPSGNSTGELFF.

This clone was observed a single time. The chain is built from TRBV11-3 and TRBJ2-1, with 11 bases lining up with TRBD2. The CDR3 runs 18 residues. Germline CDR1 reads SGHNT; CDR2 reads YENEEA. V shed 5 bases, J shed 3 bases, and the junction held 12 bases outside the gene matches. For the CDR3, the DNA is TGTGCCAGCAGCCCTTATAGAGCTAGCGGGGGGAACTACAATGAGCAGTTCTTC. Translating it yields CASSPYRASGGNYNEQFF.

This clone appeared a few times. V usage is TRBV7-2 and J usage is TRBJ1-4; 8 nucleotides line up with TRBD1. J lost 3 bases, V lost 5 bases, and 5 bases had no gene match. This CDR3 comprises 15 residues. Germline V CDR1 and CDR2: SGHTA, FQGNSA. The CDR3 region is CASSLDRASNEKLFF. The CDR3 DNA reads TGTGCCAGCAGCCTGGACAGGGCCTCTAATGAAAAACTGTTTTTT.

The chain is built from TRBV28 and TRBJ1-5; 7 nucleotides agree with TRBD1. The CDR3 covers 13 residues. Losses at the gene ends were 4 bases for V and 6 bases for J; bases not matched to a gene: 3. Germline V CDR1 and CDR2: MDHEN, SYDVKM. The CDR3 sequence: CASSSTGIQPQHF. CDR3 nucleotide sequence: TGTGCCAGCAGTTCGACAGGGATTCAGCCCCAGCATTTT.

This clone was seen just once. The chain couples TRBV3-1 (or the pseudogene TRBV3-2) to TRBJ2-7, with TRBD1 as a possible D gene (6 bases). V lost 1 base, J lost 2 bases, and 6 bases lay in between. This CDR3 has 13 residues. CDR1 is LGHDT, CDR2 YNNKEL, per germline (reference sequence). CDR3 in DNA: TGTGCCAGCAGCCAAGGGACAGCCTACGAGCAGTACTTC. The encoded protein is CASSQGTAYEQYF.

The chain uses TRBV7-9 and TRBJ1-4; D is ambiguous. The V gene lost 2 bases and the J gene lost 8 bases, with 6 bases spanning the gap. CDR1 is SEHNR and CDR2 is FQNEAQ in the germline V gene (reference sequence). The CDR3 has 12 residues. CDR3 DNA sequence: TGTGCCAGCAGCTTACGGGAAGAAAAACTGTTTTTT. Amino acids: CASSLREEKLFF. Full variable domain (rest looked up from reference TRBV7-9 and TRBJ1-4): DTGVSQNPRHKITKRGQNVTFRCDPISEHNRLYWYRQTLGQGPEFLTYFQNEAQLEKSRLLSDRFSAERPKGSFSTLEIQRTEQGDSAMYLCASSLREEKLFFGSGTQLSVL.

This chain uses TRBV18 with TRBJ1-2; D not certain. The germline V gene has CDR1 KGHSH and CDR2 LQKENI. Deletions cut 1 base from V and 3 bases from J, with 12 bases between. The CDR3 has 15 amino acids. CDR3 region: CASSPLDGDHYGYTF. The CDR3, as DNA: TGTGCCAGCTCACCACTGGACGGGGATCACTATGGCTACACCTTC.